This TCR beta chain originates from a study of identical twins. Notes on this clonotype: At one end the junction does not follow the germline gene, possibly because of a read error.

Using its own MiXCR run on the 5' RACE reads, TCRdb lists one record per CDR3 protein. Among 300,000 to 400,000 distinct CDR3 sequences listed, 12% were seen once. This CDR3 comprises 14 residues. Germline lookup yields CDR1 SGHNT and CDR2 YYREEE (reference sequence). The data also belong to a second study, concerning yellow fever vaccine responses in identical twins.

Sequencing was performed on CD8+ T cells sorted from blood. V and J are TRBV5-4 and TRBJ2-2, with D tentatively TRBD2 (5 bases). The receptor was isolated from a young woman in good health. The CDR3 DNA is TGTGCCATCGGCCTTGGGTTCCACACCGGGGAGCTGCTTTTT. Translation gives CAIGLGFHTGELLF. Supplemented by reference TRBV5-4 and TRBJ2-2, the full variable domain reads ETGVTQSPTHLIKTRGQQVTLRCSSQSGHNTVSWYQQALGQGPQFIFQYYREEENGRGNFPPRFSGLQFPNYSSELNVNALELDDSALYLCAIGLGFHTGELLFGEGSRLTVL.